These 8 T cell receptor beta chains originate from one sample sequenced in a study of shared clonotypes between healthy human individuals. Using immunoSEQ multiplex PCR, the repertoire was profiled, and TCRdb retains in-frame clones only, with some absent. The sample holds a few hundred thousand clones, around three quarters seen once. What was sequenced was PBMCs. The receptors derive from a woman aged 40 to 50 in good health. Some clones in this sample may be carry-over from other donors' samples.

By share, this clone counts as medium-sized (0.01 to 0.1%). The chain combines TRBV14 with TRBJ2-1; no firm D call. Germline values: CDR1 SGHDN, CDR2 FVKESK. The CDR3 is 14 amino acids. Trimming shortened V by 3 bases and J by 8 bases, and 14 bases separated the two germline ends. The CDR3 sequence is CASSQRDLEDEQFF. Here the CDR3 DNA reads TGTGCCAGCAGCCAGCGCGACTTAGAGGATGAGCAGTTCTTC.

This clone was found a few times. One base separates it from a far larger clone, so it is likely a read error. The chain carries TRBV7-9 and TRBJ2-1, with D hard to call. Looked up from germline, CDR1 is SEHNR and CDR2 is FQNEAQ (reference sequence). This CDR3 has 15 amino acids. The CDR3 region is CASSLVPEAYNGQFF. CDR3 nucleotide sequence: TGTGCCAGCAGCTTAGTTCCAGAGGCCTACAATGGGCAGTTCTTC.

The gene calls are TRBV6-1 and TRBJ1-2, with 9 bases that match TRBD1. J gave up 2 bases and V 9 bases, and 4 bases lay outside the gene matches. The CDR3 spans 13 residues. The V gene's germline CDR1 is MNHNS and CDR2 SASEGT. The CDR3, as DNA: TGTGCCAGTTACAGGGGGCAAAACTATGGCTACACCTTC. Its translation: CASYRGQNYGYTF.

The chain combines TRBV4-3 with TRBJ2-7; D remains unclear. Germline V gene lookup returns CDR1 LGHNA and CDR2 YSLEER. With 1 base removed from V and 5 bases from J, the gap between germline ends came to 9 bases. This CDR3 is built from 13 residues. CDR3 sequence (DNA): TGCGCCAGCAGCCAAGGGGTGGTCGACGAGCAGTACTTC. Encoded protein: CASSQGVVDEQYF.

J is TRBJ1-3 and V is TRBV7-9; D unclear. Per the germline V gene, CDR1 is SEHNR and CDR2 is FQNEAQ (reference sequence). The CDR3 is 15 amino acids. Deletions cut 5 bases from V and 0 bases from J, with 11 bases between. As DNA, the CDR3 is TGTGCCAGCAGCCCGGACGGATACTCTGGAAACACCATATATTTT. Amino acids: CASSPDGYSGNTIYF.

The chain has TRBV5-1 and TRBJ2-4, with D possibly TRBD2 on 5 matching bases. Germline assignment: CDR1 SGHRS and CDR2 YFSETQ. This CDR3 comprises 14 residues. The V and J ends lost 0 bases and 8 bases respectively, with 12 bases between them. The CDR3 nucleotides are TGCGCCAGCAGCTTGGCTGCTAGCACGGACATTCAGTACTTC. Translated: CASSLAASTDIQYF.

The V and J genes are TRBV27 and TRBJ2-2, with TRBD2 identical over 10 bases. The CDR3 spans 16 residues. Germline V CDR1 and CDR2: MNHEY, SMNVEV (reference sequence). The V segment lost 2 bases and the J segment 5 bases; nucleotides outside the gene matches: 5. The CDR3 sequence: CASSLGLAGVTGELFF. The CDR3 DNA reads TGTGCCAGCAGTTTAGGGCTAGCGGGAGTTACCGGGGAGCTGTTTTTT.

This chain joins TRBV15 and TRBJ2-2; D not resolved. CDR3 size: 15 residues. V was trimmed by 3 bases and J by 6 bases, leaving 14 bases between them. Germline-derived CDR1 and CDR2 are LNHNV and YYDKDF (reference sequence). For the CDR3, the DNA is TGTGCCACCAGCAGCCACCTAGGTTACCCCGGGGAGCTGTTTTTT. This codes for CATSSHLGYPGELFF.